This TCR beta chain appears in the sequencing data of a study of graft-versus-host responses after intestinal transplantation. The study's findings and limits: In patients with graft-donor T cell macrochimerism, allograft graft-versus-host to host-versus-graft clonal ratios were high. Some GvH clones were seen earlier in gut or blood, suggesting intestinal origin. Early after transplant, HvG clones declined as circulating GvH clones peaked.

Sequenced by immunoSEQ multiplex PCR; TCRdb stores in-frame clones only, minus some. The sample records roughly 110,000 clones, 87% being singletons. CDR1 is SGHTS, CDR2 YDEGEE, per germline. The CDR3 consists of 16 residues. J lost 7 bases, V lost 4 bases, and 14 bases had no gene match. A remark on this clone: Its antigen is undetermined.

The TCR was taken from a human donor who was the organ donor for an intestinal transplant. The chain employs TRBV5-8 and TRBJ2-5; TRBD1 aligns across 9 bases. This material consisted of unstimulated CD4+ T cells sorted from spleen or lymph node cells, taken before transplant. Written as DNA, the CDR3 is TGTGCCAGCAGCCCGTTGGGGGGACAGGGCAGGGGGACCCAGTACTTC. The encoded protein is CASSPLGGQGRGTQYF.